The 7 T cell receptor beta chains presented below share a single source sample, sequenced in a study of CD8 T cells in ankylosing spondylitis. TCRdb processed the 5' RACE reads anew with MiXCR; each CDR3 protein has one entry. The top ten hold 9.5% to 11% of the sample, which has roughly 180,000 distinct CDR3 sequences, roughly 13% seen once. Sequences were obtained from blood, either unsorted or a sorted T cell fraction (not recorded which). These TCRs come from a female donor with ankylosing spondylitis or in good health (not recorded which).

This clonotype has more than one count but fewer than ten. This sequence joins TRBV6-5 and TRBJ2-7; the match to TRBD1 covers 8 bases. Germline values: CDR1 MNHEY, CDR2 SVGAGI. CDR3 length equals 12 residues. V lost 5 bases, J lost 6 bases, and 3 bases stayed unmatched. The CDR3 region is CASSQGATEQYF. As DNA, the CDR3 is TGTGCCAGCAGTCAGGGGGCCACCGAGCAGTACTTC.

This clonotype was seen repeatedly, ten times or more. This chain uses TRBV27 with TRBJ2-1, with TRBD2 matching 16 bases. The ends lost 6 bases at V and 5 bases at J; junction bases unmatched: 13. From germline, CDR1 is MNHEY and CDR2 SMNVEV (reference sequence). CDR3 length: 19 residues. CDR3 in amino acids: CASRRPGLAGGWNHNEQFF. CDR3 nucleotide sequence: TGTGCCAGCAGACGACCGGGACTAGCGGGAGGGTGGAATCACAATGAGCAGTTCTTC.

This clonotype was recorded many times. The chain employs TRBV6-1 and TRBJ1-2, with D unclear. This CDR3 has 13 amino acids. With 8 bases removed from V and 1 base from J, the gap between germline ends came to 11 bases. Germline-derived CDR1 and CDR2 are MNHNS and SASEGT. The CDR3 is CASARSFNYGYTF. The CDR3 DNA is TGTGCCAGCGCTAGATCCTTTAACTATGGCTACACCTTC.

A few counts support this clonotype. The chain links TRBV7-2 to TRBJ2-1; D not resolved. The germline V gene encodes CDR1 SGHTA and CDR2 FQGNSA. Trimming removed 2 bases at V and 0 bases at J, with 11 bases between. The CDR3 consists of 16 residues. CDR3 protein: CASSLMARSSYNEQFF. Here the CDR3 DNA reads TGTGCCAGCAGCTTAATGGCCAGAAGCTCCTACAATGAGCAGTTCTTC.

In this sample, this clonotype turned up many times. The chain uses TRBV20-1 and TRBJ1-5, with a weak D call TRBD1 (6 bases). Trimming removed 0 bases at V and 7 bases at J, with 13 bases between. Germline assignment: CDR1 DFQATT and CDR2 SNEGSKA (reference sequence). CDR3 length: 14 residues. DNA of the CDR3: TGCAGTGCTAGAGACGAGGGGGGGAACCAGCCCCAGCATTTT. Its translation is CSARDEGGNQPQHF.

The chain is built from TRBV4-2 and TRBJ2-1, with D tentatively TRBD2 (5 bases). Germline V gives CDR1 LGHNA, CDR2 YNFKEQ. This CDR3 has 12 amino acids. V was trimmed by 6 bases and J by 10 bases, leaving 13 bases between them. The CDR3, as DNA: TGTGCCAGCAGTCGGACTGAGGGCGAGCAGTTCTTC. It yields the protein CASSRTEGEQFF.

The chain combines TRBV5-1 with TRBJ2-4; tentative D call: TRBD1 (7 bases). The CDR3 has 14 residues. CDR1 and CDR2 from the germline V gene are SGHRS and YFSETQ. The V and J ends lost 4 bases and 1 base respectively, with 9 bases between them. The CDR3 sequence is CASSAGQAKNIQYF. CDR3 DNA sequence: TGCGCCAGCAGCGCGGGACAGGCCAAAAACATTCAGTACTTC.